What follows describes a single T cell receptor (beta chain). The target antigen is unknown. V gave up 2 bases and J gave up 1 base, with 9 bases separating them. The CDR3 consists of 15 residues. The germline V gene encodes CDR1 SGHVS and CDR2 FQNEAQ. Measured with immunoSEQ multiplex PCR; TCRdb has only the in-frame clones, and not every one. Of more than 70,000 clones listed, around 90% are singletons. This sample was included in a study of OX40 agonist ivuxolimab in advanced cancers. Study background: Patients in the trial were receiving intravenous ivuxolimab every 2 weeks, at doses of 0.01 to 10 mg/kg. Prior anti-PD-1, anti-PD-L1 or anti-CTLA-4 therapy did not bar entry, and approximately 40% had some.

General observations from the study: Clones of CD4+ and CD8+ blood T cells grew by week 6 at doses of 0.1 to 3.0 mg/kg.

This chain connects TRBV7-8 to TRBJ1-3, with D unresolved. Sequenced material: CD4+ or CD8+ T cells sorted from blood, taken in a trial of the OX40 agonist ivuxolimab. The sequence came from an adult with an advanced solid tumor such as melanoma, head and neck, liver or kidney cancer. The chain's CDR3 is CASSLRSGSGNTIYF. CDR3 DNA sequence: TGTGCCAGCAGCTTAAGGTCCGGGTCTGGAAACACCATATATTTT. The full variable domain, with the rest looked up from reference TRBV7-8 and TRBJ1-3, is GAGVSQSPRYKVAKRGQDVALRCDPISGHVSLFWYQQALGQGPEFLTYFQNEAQLDKSGLPSDRFFAERPEGSVSTLKIQRTQQEDSAVYLCASSLRSGSGNTIYFGEGSWLTVV.